These T cell receptor beta chains were read from a single sample in a study of blood T cell repertoires in COVID-19. This table comes from immunoSEQ multiplex PCR, and its TCRdb copy is limited to in-frame clones, with some not included. The sample has about 33,000 clones; approximately 85% are singletons. Sequencing used peripheral blood. These receptors were collected from a human donor in a cohort sampled during active COVID-19. Both conserved end residues are part of each CDR3. Fields, in order: D gene, clone size, J gene, V gene, CDR3 DNA, CDR3 protein. A D gene is named only where the DNA matches it firmly. Clone size, where shown, is once, few, many, or a class for clones that have expanded.

>TRBD2|.|TRBJ2-5|TRBV4-1
TGCGCCAGCAGCGGCGAGCGGGGGGGCTTCGAGACCCAGTACTTC
CASSGERGGFETQYF
>TRBD1|.|TRBJ1-4|TRBV13
TGTGCCAGCAGCTTCCGCTCGGGACAGGGCGATGAAAAACTGTTTTTT
CASSFRSGQGDEKLFF
>TRBD2|.|TRBJ2-5|TRBV7-8
TGTGCCAGCAGCCTCGGACTAGCGGGGGGGATCTGGGAGACCCAGTACTTC
CASSLGLAGGIWETQYF
>.|.|TRBJ1-4|TRBV10-3
TGTGCCATCAGTGAGTCGAACGGTGAAAAACTGTTTTTT
CAISESNGEKLFF
>TRBD1|.|TRBJ2-7|TRBV27
TGTGCCAGCAGTTTCGGGACAGGGGAGTACGAGCAGTACTTC
CASSFGTGEYEQYF
>.|.|TRBJ2-7|TRBV6-5
TGTGCCAGCAGTTACGGAGACGGATCCTACGAGCAGTACTTC
CASSYGDGSYEQYF
>.|.|TRBJ2-5|TRBV24-1
TGTGCCACCAGTGATGCAGGGCGGCGGGAGACCCAGTACTTC
CATSDAGRRETQYF
>.|.|TRBJ2-6|TRBV25-1
TGTGCCAGCAGTGAGTCACTTGTGTCTGGGGCCAACGTCCTGACTTTC
CASSESLVSGANVLTF
>.|.|TRBJ1-6|TRBV10-3
TGTGCCATCAGTGAAGGGGCAGGCCTCAGGGGAGTACTTACTTCACCCCTCCACTTT
CAISEGAGLRGVLTSPLHF
>.|.|TRBJ2-3|TRBV29-1
TGCAGCGTTGAAGTCCAGACTAGCACAGATACGCAGTATTTT
CSVEVQTSTDTQYF
>.|.|TRBJ1-1|TRBV18
TGTGCCAGCTCACGAACTACTGAAGCTTTCTTT
CASSRTTEAFF
>TRBD1|.|TRBJ2-5|TRBV5-1
TGCGCCAGCAGCCCCGGGACAGGTATTCCAGAGACCCAGTACTTC
CASSPGTGIPETQYF
>.|.|TRBJ2-3|TRBV2
TGTGCCAGCAGTGACTACAGTAGGACAGATACGCAGTATTTT
CASSDYSRTDTQYF
>.|once|TRBJ2-7|TRBV11-2
TGTGCCAGCAGCTTAGGCAGGGGATCCCCCTACGAGCAGTACTTC
CASSLGRGSPYEQYF
>.|.|TRBJ2-1|TRBV2
TGTGCCAGCAGCGGCTTCGTGGGGGGCTCCTACAATGAGCAGTTCTTC
CASSGFVGGSYNEQFF
>.|.|TRBJ1-5|TRBV6-6
TGTGCCAGCAGTTACTCTCAGGGAAGGGGCAATCAGCCCCAGCATTTT
CASSYSQGRGNQPQHF
>.|.|TRBJ1-4|TRBV27
TGTGCCAGCAGCGATCTGGAGAGAGGGGAAAAACTGTTTTTT
CASSDLERGEKLFF
>.|.|TRBJ1-2|TRBV5-1
TGCGCCAGCAGCTTGGTTCCTTCCGGGACATCCACTCCCGGCTACACCTTC
CASSLVPSGTSTPGYTF
>TRBD2|.|TRBJ2-2|TRBV9
TGTGCCAGCAGCGTAGGTAGCGGGAGCTTCGGAGGGACCGGGGAGCTGTTTTTT
CASSVGSGSFGGTGELFF
>TRBD2|.|TRBJ2-3|TRBV6-4
TGTGCCAGCAGCCGTACTAGCGGGGACGGATCAGATACGCAGTATTTT
CASSRTSGDGSDTQYF
>TRBD1|.|TRBJ1-3|TRBV10-3
TGTGCCATCAGTTCGGGACAGGTTAACTCTGGAAACACCATATATTTT
CAISSGQVNSGNTIYF
>TRBD1|.|TRBJ1-3|TRBV10-1
TGCGCCAGCAGTGGGCTCACAGGGGGCGCGGGAAACACCATATATTTT
CASSGLTGGAGNTIYF
>.|.|TRBJ1-1|TRBV28
TGTGCCAGCAGAGACCCACAGGGGAACACTGAAGCTTTCTTT
CASRDPQGNTEAFF
>TRBD1|medium-sized|TRBJ1-2|TRBV9
TGTGCCAGCAGCGCGGGACAGATACATGGCTACACCTTC
CASSAGQIHGYTF
>TRBD1|.|TRBJ1-2|TRBV18
TGTGCCAGCTCACCCTCCCGTAAGGGGGCGAGTGGCTACACCTTC
CASSPSRKGASGYTF